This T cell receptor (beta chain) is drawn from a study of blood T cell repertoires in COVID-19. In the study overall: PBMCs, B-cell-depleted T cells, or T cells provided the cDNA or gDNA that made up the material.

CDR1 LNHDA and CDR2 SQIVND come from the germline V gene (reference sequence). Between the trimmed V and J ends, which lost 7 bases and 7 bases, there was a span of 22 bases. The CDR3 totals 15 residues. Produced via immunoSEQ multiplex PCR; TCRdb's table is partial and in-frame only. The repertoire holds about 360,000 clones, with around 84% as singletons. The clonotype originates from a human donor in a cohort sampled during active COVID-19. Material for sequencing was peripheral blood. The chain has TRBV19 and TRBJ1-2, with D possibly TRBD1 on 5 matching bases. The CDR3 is CASTLAGGATGGYTF. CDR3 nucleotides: TGTGCCAGTACCCTGGCCGGGGGAGCTACAGGTGGCTACACCTTC.